This T cell receptor beta chain was found in a study of cytomegalovirus exposure and HLA in healthy donors. Comment on this clone: What it binds is unknown.

Study-wide results and limits: Most TCR beta V segments were productive about 90% or about 30% of the time in an earlier analysis. Association of a missense DCLRE1C variant with TCR beta V- and J-gene trimming was reported in a later analysis. Reported findings show TCR beta sequences accurately forecast HLA-A and HLA-B alleles in most subjects.

The PCR made use of 60 Vbeta and 13 Jbeta primers. TCRdb's table, derived via immunoSEQ multiplex PCR, lists solely in-frame clones and lacks some. Altogether approximately 93,000 clones are present, around three quarters being singletons, with the ten largest covering around 3.5%. Germline CDR1 and CDR2: SGDLS and YYNGEE. The CDR3 runs 14 residues. V was clipped by 4 bases and J by 1 base; unmatched bases: 5. Each of the donors was a healthy bone marrow donor. Input material: PBMCs. The chain uses TRBV9 and TRBJ2-7; 7 positions agree with TRBD2. The source of this sequence is a male donor in good health and CMV-seropositive. CDR3 coding DNA: TGTGCCAGCAGCTCCCGACTAGCTTCCTACGAGCAGTACTTC. It encodes CASSSRLASYEQYF.